Listed below are T cell receptor beta chains from one sample, sequenced in a study of T cells in Graves' hyperthyroidism and ophthalmopathy. TCRdb re-derived calls from the multiplex PCR reads in MiXCR, one entry per CDR3 protein. This sample carries about 570,000 distinct CDR3 sequences, around 45% of them seen once, and the ten largest clones take roughly 19%. Input material: peripheral blood or thyroid tissue (not recorded which). Source of these receptors: an adult woman with Graves' disease, either hyperthyroidism or ophthalmopathy (not recorded which). Each CDR3 is given with its conserved first and last residue. Each record gives: J gene, V gene, D gene, CDR3 protein. The D gene is left open where the match is weak.

>TRBJ2-7|TRBV6-5|TRBD2
CAISYGTISYEQYF
>TRBJ2-6|TRBV10-2|TRBD2
CASLAEQETF
>TRBJ1-3|TRBV5-8|NA
CASSLDRGVAGNTIYF
>TRBJ2-7|TRBV20-1|TRBD2
CSARGVLGLLRAEQYF
>TRBJ2-7|TRBV6-6|NA
CASSPAPTYEQYF
>TRBJ2-7|TRBV19|TRBD2
CASSMLAGSYEQYF
>TRBJ2-5|TRBV24-1|NA
CATSDPRIGWRETQYF
>TRBJ1-1|TRBV2|TRBD1
CASMVGTENTEAFF
>TRBJ1-3|TRBV5-1|NA
CASSPDTAGNTIYF
>TRBJ1-5|TRBV14|NA
CASSQDSVQPQHF
>TRBJ2-6|TRBV7-8|TRBD2
CASSRVGGAGANVLTF
>TRBJ1-1|TRBV20-1|NA
CSASRRGGRDTEAFF
>TRBJ1-1|TRBV7-8|NA
CASSLVGVQGPWDTEAFF
>TRBJ1-1|TRBV9|TRBD1
CASSGTGGVGTEAFF
>TRBJ2-6|TRBV19|TRBD1
CASSPGEYTGTGLSF
>TRBJ2-5|TRBV7-9|NA
CASSWTNNQETQYF
>TRBJ2-5|TRBV7-2|NA
CASSLVEGETQYF
>TRBJ1-1|TRBV20-1|NA
CSASLGVSTEAFF
>TRBJ2-1|TRBV15|TRBD1
CATSRGTGAPSYNEQFF
>TRBJ1-1|TRBV20-1|NA
CSPSGMRTAFF
>TRBJ2-7|TRBV27|NA
CATSAGYSYEQYF
>TRBJ2-5|TRBV7-2|NA
CASSLLVWSETQYF
>TRBJ1-6|TRBV7-3|TRBD1
CASSLTSRGGSPLHF
>TRBJ2-7|TRBV20-1|TRBD2
CSALAGENYEQYF
>TRBJ1-6|TRBV9|NA
CASSVTASNSPLHF
>TRBJ2-7|TRBV7-3|TRBD2
CASSPGEGLGAYEQYF
>TRBJ2-7|TRBV20-1|TRBD1
CSAKGQPYEQYF
>TRBJ1-5|TRBV15|TRBD1
CATSRDWDRPYQPQHF
>TRBJ2-7|TRBV7-9|TRBD1
CASSLSSGTGFYEQYF
>TRBJ1-1|TRBV5-1|NA
CASSRGGEGSTEAFF
>TRBJ2-5|TRBV25-1|NA
CASSEYGEETQYF
>TRBJ2-2|TRBV7-2|NA
CASSLSGRELFF
>TRBJ1-2|TRBV10-3|TRBD1
CAISEEGADGYTF
>TRBJ1-1|TRBV2|NA
CASSRSEAFF
>TRBJ1-2|TRBV20-1|NA
CSARDIYNYGYTF
>TRBJ2-2|TRBV12-3/TRBV12-4|TRBD2
CASRASGRAVGELFF
>TRBJ1-2|TRBV9|NA
CASSVKGVPYGYTF
>TRBJ2-2|TRBV10-3|TRBD1
CAISDAGQGVPGELFF
>TRBJ2-2|TRBV3-1|NA
CASSHLDRELFF
>TRBJ2-7|TRBV14|NA
CASSGGDTVSTEQYF